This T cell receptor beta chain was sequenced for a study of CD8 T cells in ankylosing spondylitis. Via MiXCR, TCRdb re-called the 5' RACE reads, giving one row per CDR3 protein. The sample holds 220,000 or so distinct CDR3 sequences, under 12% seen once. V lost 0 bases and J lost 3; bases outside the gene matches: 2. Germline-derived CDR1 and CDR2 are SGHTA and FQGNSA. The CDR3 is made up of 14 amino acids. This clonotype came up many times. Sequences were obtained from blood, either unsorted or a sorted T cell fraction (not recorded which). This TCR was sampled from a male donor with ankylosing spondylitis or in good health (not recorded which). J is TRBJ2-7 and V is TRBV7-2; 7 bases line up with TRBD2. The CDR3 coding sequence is TGTGCCAGCAGCTTAGCGGGGGGGAACTACGAGCAGTACTTC. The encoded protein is CASSLAGGNYEQYF.